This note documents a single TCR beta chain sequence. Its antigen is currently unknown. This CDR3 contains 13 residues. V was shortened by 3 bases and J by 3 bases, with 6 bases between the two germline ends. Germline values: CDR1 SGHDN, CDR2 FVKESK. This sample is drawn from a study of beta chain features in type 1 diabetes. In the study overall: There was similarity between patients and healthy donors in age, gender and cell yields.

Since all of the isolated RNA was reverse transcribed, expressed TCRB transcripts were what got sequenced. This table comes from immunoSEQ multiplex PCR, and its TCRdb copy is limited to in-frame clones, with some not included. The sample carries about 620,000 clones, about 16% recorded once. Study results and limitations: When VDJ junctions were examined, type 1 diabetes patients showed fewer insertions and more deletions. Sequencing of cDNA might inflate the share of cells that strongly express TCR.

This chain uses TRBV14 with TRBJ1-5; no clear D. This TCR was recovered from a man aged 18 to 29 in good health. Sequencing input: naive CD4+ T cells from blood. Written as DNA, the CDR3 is TGTGCCAGCAGCCAGGGTTTCAATCAGCCCCAGCATTTT. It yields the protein CASSQGFNQPQHF. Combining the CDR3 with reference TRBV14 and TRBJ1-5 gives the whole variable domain EAGVTQFPSHSVIEKGQTVTLRCDPISGHDNLYWYRRVMGKEIKFLLHFVKESKQDESGMPNNRFLAERTGGTYSTLKVQPAELEDSGVYFCASSQGFNQPQHFGDGTRLSIL.